Listed here are 29 T cell receptor beta chains from one sample, sequenced in a study of T cells in Graves' hyperthyroidism and ophthalmopathy. The investigators amplified TCR beta CDR3 regions from RNA transcripts. In the first-round RT-PCR of the TCR CDR3, the HTBI primer set was used. TCRdb independently ran MiXCR on the multiplex PCR reads; one entry per CDR3 protein. The data show hundreds of thousands of distinct CDR3 sequences, with about 15% seen just once and roughly 13% held by the top ten. Sequenced: blood. The receptors derive from a woman between 18 and 30 years old with Graves' hyperthyroidism.

This clonotype came up many times. This chain uses TRBV18 with TRBJ2-7; 11 bases line up with TRBD2. CDR3 length: 15 residues. Germline V lookup: CDR1 KGHSH, CDR2 LQKENI. Trimming at V came to 1 base and at J to 5 bases, leaving 4 bases not matched to a gene. CDR3 nucleotides: TGTGCCAGCTCACCACTACTAGCGGGAGAAAACGAGCAGTACTTC. This sequence encodes CASSPLLAGENEQYF.

This clonotype has only a few counts. V is TRBV24-1 and J is TRBJ1-5, with a weak D call TRBD1 (5 bases). V dropped 11 bases and J dropped 1 base, with 11 bases sitting between them. This CDR3 comprises 13 residues. Germline-derived CDR1 and CDR2 are KGHDR and SFDVKD. The CDR3 DNA reads TGTGCCAGGGGGGAGGGGAGCAATCAGCCCCAGCATTTT. It translates to CARGEGSNQPQHF.

This clonotype was detected many times. The V gene is TRBV2, the J gene TRBJ1-5; no clear D gene. The germline V and J ends were trimmed by 8 bases and 4 bases, with 12 bases remaining between them. The CDR3 is 13 residues long. Germline CDR1 SNHLY, CDR2 FYNNEI. In DNA, the CDR3 is TGTGCCAGCCGTCCACTGCGAAATCAGCCCCAGCATTTT. Translation: CASRPLRNQPQHF.

This clonotype was seen ten or more times. V is TRBV12-3 or TRBV12-4 and J is TRBJ1-3; D is unresolved. There are 15 residues in the CDR3. Deletions cut 3 bases from V and 4 bases from J, with 13 bases between. The CDR3 region has the DNA TGTGCCAGCAGTTTTGGGTCCGGTCGGGGAAACACCATATATTTT. Its translation: CASSFGSGRGNTIYF.

This clonotype was observed at least ten times. V gene TRBV28 combines with J gene TRBJ2-5; 10 positions agree with TRBD2. Germline values: CDR1 MDHEN, CDR2 SYDVKM. CDR3 length equals 19 residues. Trimming removed 8 bases from V and 1 base from J; junction bases left unmatched: 19. The CDR3 reads CASYAAGRTSGGAQETQYF. CDR3 DNA: TGTGCCAGCTATGCTGCAGGGAGGACTAGCGGAGGGGCCCAAGAGACCCAGTACTTC.

This clonotype appeared a few times. The CDR3 DNA reads as TGTGCCAGCAGTACTACAGTTAGGGTAAATTACGAGCAGTACTTC. It codes for CASSTTVRVNYEQYF. V gene TRBV12-3 or TRBV12-4 combines with J gene TRBJ2-7; D is ambiguous. CDR3 length equals 15 residues. V shed 5 bases and J shed 4 bases, with 18 bases lying between them.

At least ten counts were recorded for this clonotype. The chain is built from TRBV28 and TRBJ2-1, with D unclear. There are 12 residues in the CDR3. With 3 bases removed from V and 8 bases from J, the gap between germline ends came to 8 bases. The germline V gene has CDR1 MDHEN and CDR2 SYDVKM. CDR3 DNA: TGTGCCAGCAGTTTCCCTGGCGATGAGCAGTTCTTC. Translating it yields CASSFPGDEQFF.

This chain uses TRBV20-1 with TRBJ1-5, with a possible D match to TRBD1 (5 bases). Between the trimmed V and J ends, which lost 1 base and 6 bases, there was a span of 22 bases. The length of the CDR3 is 17 residues. Germline CDR1 is DFQATT and CDR2 is SNEGSKA (reference sequence). In DNA, the CDR3 is TGCAGTGCTAGAGCTACTATTGCGGGGGGGGGATTTCAGCCCCAGCATTTT. As protein: CSARATIAGGGFQPQHF.

This clonotype was seen a few times. The rearrangement links TRBV20-1 to TRBJ2-2, with TRBD2 matching 9 bases. After removal of 1 base from V and 7 bases from J, the junction contained 7 bases not matched to a gene. CDR1 and CDR2 (germline): DFQATT, SNEGSKA (reference sequence). This CDR3 has 15 amino acids. In nucleotides, the CDR3 is TGCAGTGCTAGAGGCTCTGCGGGAGGGTACGGGGAGCTGTTTTTT. It encodes CSARGSAGGYGELFF.

This clonotype was observed a few times. The J gene is TRBJ1-2, the V gene TRBV7-2; 8 bases fit TRBD1. There are 15 residues in the CDR3. The junction had 7 bases not matched to a gene; V was cut back by 2 bases and J by 5 bases. CDR1 and CDR2 (germline): SGHTA, FQGNSA. Here the CDR3 reads CASSLSSGTGYGYTF. In nucleotides, the CDR3 is TGTGCCAGCAGCTTATCTTCCGGGACAGGATATGGCTACACCTTC.

This clonotype has just a few counts. This chain connects TRBV19 to TRBJ2-2; 12 nucleotides match TRBD1. The CDR3 is made up of 16 amino acids. Trimming removed 6 bases from V and 4 bases from J; junction bases left unmatched: 6. In germline, CDR1 is LNHDA, CDR2 SQIVND (reference sequence). The CDR3 DNA is TGTGCCAGTAGCCCTCGGGACAGGGGGCCCACCGGGGAGCTGTTTTTT. As protein: CASSPRDRGPTGELFF.

V is TRBV19 and J is TRBJ1-2; D unclear. The CDR3 spans 14 residues. Trimming removed 7 bases at V and 0 bases at J, with 12 bases between. Germline V gene data show CDR1 as LNHDA and CDR2 as SQIVND (reference sequence). The CDR3 loop reads CASMRSPPNYGYTF. For the CDR3, the DNA is TGTGCCAGTATGCGGTCCCCTCCTAACTATGGCTACACCTTC.

The gene calls are TRBV20-1 and TRBJ1-1; D gene unclear. Trimming pared 4 bases from V and 7 bases from J, leaving 19 bases between. Germline V gene sequence: CDR1 DFQATT, CDR2 SNEGSKA (reference sequence). This CDR3 contains 14 residues. The CDR3 DNA is TGCAGTGCTACCGCCGGAGGGCTCTTGGTTGAAGCTTTCTTT. Translated: CSATAGGLLVEAFF.

This clonotype was counted a few times. The J gene is TRBJ1-1, the V gene TRBV5-1, with TRBD1 matching over 9 bases. V lost 1 base to trimming and J lost 4 bases; unmatched junction nucleotides: 5. This CDR3 spans 15 amino acids. Germline V CDR1 and CDR2: SGHRS, YFSETQ. As DNA, the CDR3 is TGCGCCAGCAGCTTGATAAAGACAGGGGGCACTGAAGCTTTCTTT. Translating gives CASSLIKTGGTEAFF.

The V and J genes are TRBV11-2 and TRBJ1-5; D is possibly TRBD1 (5 bases). The CDR3 consists of 15 residues. V was pared by 0 bases and J by 4 bases, with 10 bases between. Looked up from germline, CDR1 is SGHAT and CDR2 is FQNNGV. CDR3 bases: TGTGCCAGCAGCTTAGACCGCCAGGGAAATCAGCCCCAGCATTTT. Translating gives CASSLDRQGNQPQHF.

As concerns this clonotype: This may come from a read error, since a much larger clone is one base off. V is TRBV5-1 and J is TRBJ2-7; D may be TRBD1 (6 bases). Germline V CDR1 and CDR2: SGHRS, YFSETQ. The CDR3 spans 16 residues. CDR3 protein: CASSLNDGGPTHEQYF. DNA of the CDR3: TGTGCCAGCAGCTTAAACGATGGGGGCCCCACCCACGAGCAGTACTTC.

This clonotype showed up just a few times. V and J are TRBV7-2 and TRBJ2-1; 9 bases agree with TRBD2. Unmatched junction bases numbered 12, after V lost 3 bases and J lost 3 bases. Germline CDR1 SGHTA, CDR2 FQGNSA. The CDR3 contains 18 residues. The DNA for the CDR3 is TGTGCCAGCAGCTTCGCACTAGCGGGTCATAAGATCTACAATGAGCAGTTCTTC. Protein product: CASSFALAGHKIYNEQFF.

In its sample, this clonotype was seen many times. J is TRBJ2-3 and V is TRBV20-1; perhaps D is TRBD1 or TRBD2 (5 bases each). The CDR3 length is 15 residues. Germline V gene sequence: CDR1 DFQATT, CDR2 SNEGSKA (reference sequence). Deletions cut 7 bases from V and 2 bases from J, with 19 bases between. CDR3 nucleotide sequence: TGCAGTGTCCCCGGGACCCCTCGGAACACAGATACGCAGTATTTT. It translates to CSVPGTPRNTDTQYF.

A few counts support this clonotype. The chain combines TRBV5-6 with TRBJ1-1, with D tentatively TRBD1 (5 bases). This CDR3 spans 14 amino acids. V lost 3 bases and J lost 5, with 14 bases in between. Germline V CDR1 and CDR2: SGHDT, YYEEEE. CDR3 nucleotides: TGTGCCAGCAGCTACAGGACGGGGCGGACTGAAGCTTTCTTT. It translates to CASSYRTGRTEAFF.

Only a few counts were recorded for this clonotype. The chain joins TRBV5-5 to TRBJ1-1; D is ambiguous. This CDR3 is 13 amino acids long. Germline CDR1 and CDR2: SGHKS and YYEKEE (reference sequence). V dropped 0 bases and J dropped 4 bases, with 7 bases sitting between them. CDR3 in amino acids: CASSLVVFTEAFF. CDR3 DNA: TGTGCCAGCAGCTTGGTAGTATTCACTGAAGCTTTCTTT.

This clonotype was counted ten times or more. V is TRBV5-1 and J is TRBJ2-5; TRBD1 matches 10 bases. V shed 2 bases, J shed 3 bases, and the junction held 10 bases outside the gene matches. CDR1 SGHRS and CDR2 YFSETQ come from the germline V gene. The length of the CDR3 is 17 residues. The CDR3: CASSLLITGTGEETQYF. The CDR3, as DNA: TGCGCCAGCAGCTTACTCATTACCGGGACAGGGGAAGAGACCCAGTACTTC. Filled out from reference TRBV5-1 and TRBJ2-5, the complete variable domain reads KAGVTQTPRYLIKTRGQQVTLSCSPISGHRSVSWYQQTPGQGLQFLFEYFSETQRNKGNFPGRFSGRQFSNSRSEMNVSTLELGDSALYLCASSLLITGTGEETQYFGPGTRLLVL.

The chain recombines TRBV19 with TRBJ2-1; 7 bases match TRBD1. The germline gives CDR1 LNHDA, CDR2 SQIVND (reference sequence). The CDR3 is 14 residues long. Losses at the gene ends were 4 bases for V and 7 bases for J; bases not matched to a gene: 7. The CDR3 DNA follows: TGTGCCAGTAGTACCTCGACAGGGAGTAATGAGCAGTTCTTC. It codes for CASSTSTGSNEQFF.

Only a few counts were recorded for this clonotype. The V gene is TRBV2, the J gene TRBJ2-3, with D possibly TRBD2 on 6 matching bases. Deletions cut 2 bases from V and 2 bases from J, with 11 bases between. Germline V gene data show CDR1 as SNHLY and CDR2 as FYNNEI. The CDR3 contains 15 residues. The CDR3 protein is CASSELGTSTDTQYF. In DNA, the CDR3 is TGTGCCAGCAGTGAACTAGGGACTTCCACAGATACGCAGTATTTT.

This clonotype was counted at least ten times. This chain joins TRBV7-8 and TRBJ2-1; 12 bases align to TRBD2. Germline values: CDR1 SGHVS, CDR2 FQNEAQ. After removal of 1 base from V and 6 bases from J, the junction contained 10 bases not matched to a gene. The CDR3 length is 18 residues. The CDR3 coding sequence is TGTGCCAGCAGCTTAGGTCCCGCTTGGACTAGCGGGATCAATGAGCAGTTCTTC. Translating gives CASSLGPAWTSGINEQFF.

J is TRBJ1-6 and V is TRBV5-4, with TRBD1 identical over 7 bases. Germline V gene lookup returns CDR1 SGHNT and CDR2 YYREEE (reference sequence). The CDR3 is 15 residues long. V gave up 4 bases and J gave up 10 bases; unmatched junction bases: 11. CDR3 bases: TGTGCCAGCAGCGAACGACAGGGCCTGCGCTCACCCCTCCACTTT. It yields the protein CASSERQGLRSPLHF.

A remark on this clonotype: A much bigger clone sits one base away, suggesting this may be a read error. The J gene is TRBJ2-3, the V gene TRBV12-5; the D gene is possibly TRBD2 (5 bases). The V end was cut by 4 bases, the J end by 0 bases, with 14 bases between. The germline CDR1 and CDR2 sequences are LGHNT and FRNRAP. This CDR3 spans 16 amino acids. This CDR3 is CASGSADGSSTDTQYF. The CDR3 DNA reads as TGTGCTAGTGGTTCAGCGGACGGATCTAGCACAGATACGCAGTATTTT.

This chain links TRBV12-3 or TRBV12-4 with TRBJ2-5, with D uncertain. The length of the CDR3 is 12 residues. The V end lost 6 bases, the J end lost 5 bases, and 10 bases lay between the germline ends. Written as DNA, the CDR3 is TGTGCCAGCAGCAACGTTCGGGAGACCCAGTACTTC. Protein product: CASSNVRETQYF.

The chain carries TRBV7-2 and TRBJ1-1; D may be TRBD1 (6 bases). Per the germline V gene, CDR1 is SGHTA and CDR2 is FQGNSA. V shed 1 base and J shed 5 bases, with 11 bases lying between them. The CDR3 covers 14 residues. CDR3 nucleotide sequence: TGTGCCAGCAGCTTAGGGGGGCATTGGACTGAAGCTTTCTTT. Amino acid sequence: CASSLGGHWTEAFF.

This chain joins TRBV5-8 and TRBJ1-1, with D maybe TRBD1 (6 bases). The length of the CDR3 is 14 residues. CDR1 SGHTS and CDR2 YDEGEE come from the germline V gene. The V end was cut by 4 bases, the J end by 6 bases, with 16 bases between. As DNA, the CDR3 is TGTGCCAGCAGCGGGTTAGGGGGGCTCCCTGAAGCTTTCTTT. It is translated as CASSGLGGLPEAFF.